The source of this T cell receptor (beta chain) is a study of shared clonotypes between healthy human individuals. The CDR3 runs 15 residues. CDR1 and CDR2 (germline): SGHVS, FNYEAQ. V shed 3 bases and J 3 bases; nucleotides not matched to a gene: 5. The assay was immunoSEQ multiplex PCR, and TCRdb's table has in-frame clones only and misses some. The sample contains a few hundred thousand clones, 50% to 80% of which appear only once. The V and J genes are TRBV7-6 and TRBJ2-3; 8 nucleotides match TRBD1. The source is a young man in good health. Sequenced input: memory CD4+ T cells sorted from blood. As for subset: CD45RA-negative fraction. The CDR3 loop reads CASSFGTGLTDTQYF. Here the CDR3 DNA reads TGTGCCAGCAGCTTCGGGACAGGCCTTACAGATACGCAGTATTTT. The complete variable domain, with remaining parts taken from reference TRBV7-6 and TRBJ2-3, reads GAGVSQSPRYKVTKRGQDVALRCDPISGHVSLYWYRQALGQGPEFLTYFNYEAQQDKSGLPNDRFSAERPEGSISTLTIQRTEQRDSAMYRCASSFGTGLTDTQYFGPGTRLTVL.